A selection of T cell receptor beta chains follows, all from one sample in a study of monozygotic twins with cystic fibrosis. Libraries were prepared by immunoSEQ multiplex PCR; TCRdb keeps only in-frame clonotypes and omits some of them. The sample lists some 33,000 clones; 85% to 95% were seen once. What was sequenced was blood. The receptors were gathered from a boy between 2 and 10 years old with cystic fibrosis. CDR3s include the opening cysteine and the closing phenylalanine or tryptophan. The order of the fields is CDR3 protein, CDR3 length, D gene, V gene, J gene. A D gene is named only where the DNA matches it firmly.

CASSIGGTENTEAFF	15	TRBD1	TRBV19	TRBJ1-1
CTSSQSKRGLPYEQYF	16	-	TRBV1	-
CASNEDFPLGQPQHF	15	-	TRBV6-1	TRBJ1-5
CASSIYRGRNTEAFF	15	TRBD1	TRBV19	TRBJ1-1
CASRPGARNEQYF	13	-	TRBV27	TRBJ2-7
CASSPLGRGENYGYTF	16	-	TRBV18	TRBJ1-2
CASSSLAGLNTDTQYF	16	TRBD2	TRBV7-8	TRBJ2-3
CASSVGDSSYEQYF	14	TRBD1	TRBV6-1	TRBJ2-7
CASSLVGARPINQPQHF	17	-	TRBV5-1	TRBJ1-5
CASSPGTANSPLHF	14	TRBD1	TRBV27	TRBJ1-6
CASSYGQGGNQPQHF	15	TRBD1	TRBV6-5	TRBJ1-5
CASTHDGYQPQHF	13	-	TRBV10-1	TRBJ1-5
CASSLASGAFSGNTIYF	17	-	TRBV11-3	TRBJ1-3
CASSLPDRASQYF	13	TRBD1	TRBV7-9	TRBJ2-5
CASSGGGDRDNEQFF	15	-	TRBV2	TRBJ2-1
CASRRGQGGNQPQHF	15	TRBD1	TRBV19	TRBJ1-5
CASSPGRLTYEQYF	14	-	TRBV7-2	TRBJ2-7
CASSGAYIGESSPLHF	16	-	TRBV6-1	TRBJ1-6
CASSSLRGIYEQYF	14	-	TRBV5-6	TRBJ2-7
CASSKGYEQYF	11	-	TRBV27	TRBJ2-7
CASSLLGLAGFGEQFF	16	TRBD2	TRBV7-9	TRBJ2-1
CASSIGRIAGTGPYEQYF	18	-	TRBV19	TRBJ2-7
CASSRQGYEQYF	12	TRBD1	TRBV6-5	TRBJ2-7
CASSLTDGNNQPQHF	15	-	TRBV7-8	TRBJ1-5
CASSEEARPSNYGYTF	16	-	TRBV4-3	TRBJ1-2
CASSSDDRYYGYTF	14	-	TRBV5-8	TRBJ1-2
CASSLLSGGYNEQFF	15	TRBD2	TRBV5-4	TRBJ2-1
CASSSGHSYEQYF	13	-	TRBV5-1	TRBJ2-7
CASSESGGRNEQYF	14	-	TRBV6-1	TRBJ2-7
CASSLGPGIGTNEQYF	16	TRBD2	TRBV13	TRBJ2-7
CASTDTGFGYGYTF	14	-	TRBV19	TRBJ1-2
CAISFGTSGETYNEQFF	17	TRBD2	TRBV10-3	TRBJ2-1
CASSPDSYNQPQHF	14	-	TRBV9	TRBJ1-5
CASSLRGFNEKLFF	14	-	TRBV5-1	TRBJ1-4
CASSVEGWDTGELFF	15	-	TRBV2	TRBJ2-2
CASSLGGAGTDTQYF	15	-	TRBV7-7	TRBJ2-3
CASSQERGQADTQYF	15	TRBD1	TRBV4-2	TRBJ2-3
CAARAFGALRNTEAFF	16	-	TRBV27	TRBJ1-1
CASSYGASGTEAFF	14	-	TRBV6-6	TRBJ1-1
CASSPASGGSYEQYF	15	-	TRBV4-1	TRBJ2-7
CASSFLPPGQGSNTEAFF	18	TRBD1	TRBV5-1	TRBJ1-1
CASSQEGYQETQYF	14	-	TRBV4-2	TRBJ2-5
CASSQTGQGGSKGAFF	16	TRBD1	TRBV5-5	TRBJ1-1
CASSPGPGGLQETQYF	16	TRBD2	TRBV5-8	TRBJ2-5
CASSEGQGADTQYF	14	TRBD1	TRBV6-1	TRBJ2-3
CASSQGQLSNELFF	14	TRBD1	TRBV7-7	TRBJ1-4
CASSLAWGGGAYEQYF	16	TRBD2	TRBV5-1	TRBJ2-7
CASTAGGIHMNTEAFF	16	-	TRBV7-9	TRBJ1-1
CASRPGTGSYEQYF	14	TRBD1	TRBV27	TRBJ2-7
CASSAGGPLADTQYF	15	-	TRBV5-1	TRBJ2-3
CASSISRVRNQPQHF	15	-	TRBV19	TRBJ1-5
CASSYRAGGLGELFF	15	TRBD2	TRBV6-6	TRBJ2-2
CASSLRTGEDEKLFF	15	TRBD1	TRBV18	TRBJ1-4
CASSQDGTGYQPQHF	15	TRBD1	TRBV4-1	TRBJ1-5